The rows below give T cell receptor beta chains drawn from one sample of a study of blood T cell repertoires in COVID-19. Sequenced by immunoSEQ multiplex PCR; TCRdb stores in-frame clones only, minus some. The data contain more than 55,000 clones, around 77% of them seen just once; the ten biggest clones take up about 20%. Sequences were obtained from peripheral blood. The origin of the receptors is a man older than 75 with active or convalescent COVID-19. Each CDR3 is given with its conserved first and last residue. A D gene is named only where the DNA matches it firmly. Not all rows give a size; the values are once, few, many and, for expanded clones, a class.

J: TRBJ1-1
V: TRBV7-3
size: once
D: .
CDR3: CASSPTTGNTEAFF
DNA: TGTGCCAGCAGCCCAACGACAGGGAACACTGAAGCTTTCTTT

J: TRBJ2-5
V: TRBV7-9
size: .
D: TRBD2
CDR3: CASSPSGGQETQYF
DNA: TGTGCCAGCAGCCCCAGCGGGGGACAAGAGACCCAGTACTTC

J: TRBJ1-4
V: TRBV19
size: .
D: TRBD1
CDR3: CASTQGQGATNEKLFF
DNA: TGTGCCAGTACCCAAGGACAGGGTGCAACTAATGAAAAACTGTTTTTT

J: TRBJ1-1
V: TRBV11-2
size: .
D: .
CDR3: CASSSLGGGGGTEAFF
DNA: TGTGCCAGCAGCTCCTTGGGCGGGGGAGGGGGCACTGAAGCTTTCTTT

J: TRBJ2-3
V: TRBV6-1
size: .
D: TRBD1
CDR3: CASSERGTGGSTDTQYF
DNA: TGTGCCAGCAGTGAGCGAGGGACAGGGGGGAGCACAGATACGCAGTATTTT

J: TRBJ2-2
V: TRBV9
size: few
D: TRBD2
CDR3: CASSVGAGGPWPGELFF
DNA: TGTGCCAGCAGCGTAGGGGCGGGAGGTCCCTGGCCCGGGGAGCTGTTTTTT

J: TRBJ1-5
V: TRBV29-1
size: .
D: TRBD1
CDR3: CSVARGLNQPQHF
DNA: TGCAGCGTTGCCAGGGGGCTGAATCAGCCCCAGCATTTT

J: TRBJ1-5
V: TRBV5-5
size: .
D: .
CDR3: CASSLGANQPQHF
DNA: TGTGCCAGCAGCCTAGGGGCAAATCAGCCCCAGCATTTT

J: TRBJ1-5
V: TRBV7-9
size: few
D: .
CDR3: CASSLGTVSDQPQHF
DNA: TGTGCCAGCAGCTTAGGGACAGTTAGCGATCAGCCCCAGCATTTT

J: TRBJ2-7
V: TRBV27
size: .
D: TRBD2
CDR3: CASSLFPGGRPGSYEQYF
DNA: TGTGCCAGCAGTTTATTTCCCGGCGGGAGGCCCGGGTCCTACGAGCAGTACTTC

J: TRBJ1-2
V: TRBV5-1
size: .
D: .
CDR3: CASSLTGTLTNYGYTF
DNA: TGCGCCAGCAGCCTAACCGGGACACTCACTAACTATGGCTACACCTTC

J: TRBJ1-3
V: TRBV10-3
size: .
D: TRBD1
CDR3: CATRTGDRGNTIYF
DNA: TGTGCCACGAGGACAGGCGACCGTGGAAACACCATATATTTT

J: TRBJ2-1
V: TRBV5-1
size: few
D: TRBD2
CDR3: CASSWGDSGGFNEQFF
DNA: TGCGCCAGCAGCTGGGGTGACTCGGGAGGATTTAATGAGCAGTTCTTC

J: TRBJ2-3
V: TRBV30
size: .
D: .
CDR3: CAWSTGNSADTQYF
DNA: TGTGCCTGGAGCACAGGGAATTCCGCAGATACGCAGTATTTT

J: TRBJ1-5
V: TRBV10-1
size: .
D: .
CDR3: CASKGAQPQHF
DNA: TGCGCCAGCAAAGGGGCTCAGCCCCAGCATTTT

J: TRBJ2-5
V: TRBV2
size: .
D: TRBD2
CDR3: CASSMPSGQETQYF
DNA: TGTGCCAGCAGTATGCCTAGCGGGCAAGAGACCCAGTACTTC

J: TRBJ2-2
V: TRBV6-5
size: .
D: .
CDR3: CASRLQGFGAGELFF
DNA: TGTGCCAGCAGGCTACAGGGTTTTGGGGCCGGGGAGCTGTTTTTT

J: TRBJ2-3
V: TRBV6-5
size: few
D: .
CDR3: CASSYSSVTSTDTQYF
DNA: TGTGCCAGCAGTTACTCCTCGGTCACTAGCACAGATACGCAGTATTTT

J: TRBJ2-7
V: TRBV24-1
size: .
D: TRBD1
CDR3: CATSDCGGQGRGTYEQYF
DNA: TGTGCCACCAGTGATTGTGGGGGACAGGGAAGGGGGACCTACGAGCAGTACTTC

J: TRBJ2-4
V: TRBV6-5
size: .
D: .
CDR3: CASSQGQGVKNIQYF
DNA: TGTGCCAGCAGCCAGGGCCAGGGTGTGAAAAACATTCAGTACTTC

J: TRBJ1-5
V: TRBV10-1
size: .
D: .
CDR3: CASGGLLSNQPQHF
DNA: TGCGCCAGCGGTGGGCTTCTTAGCAATCAGCCCCAGCATTTT

J: TRBJ1-5
V: TRBV6-2/TRBV6-3
size: .
D: .
CDR3: CASSIYNQPQHF
DNA: TGTGCCAGCAGTATATACAATCAGCCCCAGCATTTT

J: TRBJ2-1
V: TRBV15
size: .
D: TRBD1
CDR3: CATSRDPPHRGYEQFF
DNA: TGTGCCACCAGCAGAGATCCCCCTCACAGGGGATATGAGCAGTTCTTC

J: TRBJ2-1
V: TRBV19
size: .
D: .
CDR3: CASSIRLDNGEQFF
DNA: TGTGCCAGTAGTATCCGCTTGGACAATGGTGAGCAGTTCTTC

J: TRBJ2-1
V: TRBV5-6
size: few
D: TRBD2
CDR3: CASSFRTRTSGKNNEQFF
DNA: TGTGCCAGCAGCTTTCGCACTAGGACTAGCGGAAAAAACAATGAGCAGTTCTTC

J: TRBJ2-3
V: TRBV7-3
size: .
D: TRBD2
CDR3: CASSFSGGSTDTQYF
DNA: TGTGCCAGCAGCTTTAGCGGGGGGAGCACAGATACGCAGTATTTT

J: TRBJ2-3
V: TRBV2
size: .
D: .
CDR3: CASSGGGSTDTQYF
DNA: TGTGCCAGCAGTGGTGGCGGGAGCACAGATACGCAGTATTTT

J: TRBJ2-5
V: TRBV20-1
size: .
D: TRBD2
CDR3: CSASPGLAFQETQYF
DNA: TGCAGTGCTAGTCCGGGACTAGCGTTTCAAGAGACCCAGTACTTC

J: TRBJ2-1
V: TRBV29-1
size: .
D: TRBD2
CDR3: CSARTSSFEQFF
DNA: TGCAGCGCTCGGACTAGCTCTTTTGAGCAGTTCTTC

J: TRBJ2-5
V: TRBV2
size: once
D: TRBD2
CDR3: CASRDSGGTRETQYF
DNA: TGTGCCAGCAGGGACAGCGGGGGGACGAGAGAGACCCAGTACTTC

J: TRBJ2-1
V: TRBV19
size: .
D: .
CDR3: CASSIGGSLYNEQFF
DNA: TGTGCCAGTAGTATCGGCGGCTCACTTTACAATGAGCAGTTCTTC

J: TRBJ1-6
V: TRBV19
size: .
D: .
CDR3: CASRKTGGMGSPLHF
DNA: TGTGCCAGTAGAAAGACAGGTGGGATGGGGTCACCCCTCCACTTT